A single sample is the source of the 7 T cell receptor beta chains below, sequenced in a study of cytomegalovirus exposure and HLA in healthy donors. A multiplex PCR was run with 60 Vbeta primers and 13 Jbeta primers. The repertoire was sequenced with immunoSEQ multiplex PCR; TCRdb's copy has only in-frame clones and lacks some. The sample includes 90,000 to 120,000 clones, 74% seen only once; the top ten take 14%. The specimen was PBMCs. These receptors came from a woman aged 40 to 50 in good health and CMV-seropositive.

This CDR3 is CAWRPVGSYNEQFF. The CDR3, as DNA: TGTGCCTGGAGGCCGGTCGGCTCCTACAATGAGCAGTTCTTC. This sequence joins TRBV30 and TRBJ2-1; unclear D gene. Trimming took off 3 bases at V and 0 bases at J, with 9 bases between the two ends. Germline lookup yields CDR1 GTSNPN and CDR2 SVGIG (reference sequence). The CDR3 spans 14 residues. Based on the CDR3 plus reference TRBV30 and TRBJ2-1, the full variable domain is SQTIHQWPATLVQPVGSPLSLECTVEGTSNPNLYWYRQAAGRGLQLLFYSVGIGQISSEVPQNLSASRPQDRQFILSSKKLLLSDSGFYLCAWRPVGSYNEQFFGPGTRLTVL.

The chain is built from TRBV6-1 and TRBJ2-7; perhaps TRBD2 as D (5 bases). Trimming stripped 3 bases from V and 5 bases from J, with 8 bases between. Germline V gene data show CDR1 as MNHNS and CDR2 as SASEGT. The CDR3 is 12 amino acids. This CDR3 reads CASSEPGNEQYF. The CDR3 bases are TGTGCCAGCAGTGAGCCCGGGAACGAGCAGTACTTC.

This chain uses TRBV15 with TRBJ1-2; 10 bases are a match to TRBD1. V gave up 3 bases and J gave up 7 bases; unmatched junction bases: 5. The CDR3 has 14 residues. Germline V gene lookup returns CDR1 LNHNV and CDR2 YYDKDF (reference sequence). For the CDR3, the DNA is TGTGCCACCAGCAGGGGACAGGGGTTCGGTGGCTACACCTTC. Protein: CATSRGQGFGGYTF. The variable domain in full, with the rest retrieved from reference TRBV15 and TRBJ1-2, is DAMVIQNPRYQVTQFGKPVTLSCSQTLNHNVMYWYQQKSSQAPKLLFHYYDKDFNNEADTPDNFQSRRPNTSFCFLDIRSPGLGDTAMYLCATSRGQGFGGYTFGSGTRLTVV.

This clone was picked up a small number of times. This chain links TRBV30 with TRBJ2-1; tentative D call: TRBD2 (6 bases). The CDR3 sequence is 15 residues long. Germline CDR1 GTSNPN, CDR2 SVGIG (reference sequence). The CDR3 sequence: CARGSSKSSYNEQFF. The CDR3 DNA reads TGTGCGCGGGGCTCGTCAAAGAGCTCCTACAATGAGCAGTTCTTC.

The rearrangement links TRBV5-1 to TRBJ2-3, with TRBD1 identical over 12 bases. Trimming removed 4 bases from V and 2 bases from J; junction bases left unmatched: 2. The CDR3 length is 15 residues. Germline values: CDR1 SGHRS, CDR2 YFSETQ. The CDR3 spells CASSAGQGATDTQYF. In DNA, the CDR3 is TGCGCCAGCAGCGCGGGACAGGGGGCCACAGATACGCAGTATTTT.

This sequence joins TRBV5-1 and TRBJ2-5; 10 bases line up with TRBD2. Germline lookup yields CDR1 SGHRS and CDR2 YFSETQ. With V trimmed by 0 bases and J by 3 bases, 8 bases remained unmatched. This CDR3 has 17 amino acids. The CDR3 protein is CASSLAQILAGEETQYF. DNA of the CDR3: TGCGCCAGCAGCTTGGCCCAGATCCTAGCGGGGGAAGAGACCCAGTACTTC.

The gene calls are TRBV6-6 and TRBJ1-1; D is unclear. Trimming removed 5 bases from V and 10 bases from J, with 17 bases in between. Looked up from germline, CDR1 is MNHNY and CDR2 is SVGAGI (reference sequence). The CDR3 runs to 13 residues. The CDR3 DNA sequence: TGTGCCAGCAGTACCCTTGGGAGGGTGAGAGCTTTCTTT. Encoded protein: CASSTLGRVRAFF.